Listed below are T cell receptor beta chains from one sample, sequenced in a study of T cells in Graves' hyperthyroidism and ophthalmopathy. Each CDR3 protein gets one entry after TCRdb re-called the multiplex PCR reads with MiXCR. Counted here are a few hundred thousand distinct CDR3 sequences, under 20% occurring once; the ten biggest clones make up 40%. The specimen was blood. The receptor source for this set is a man aged 18 to 30 with Graves' ophthalmopathy. CDR3s include the opening cysteine and the closing phenylalanine or tryptophan. D genes are given only for firm matches. Part of the rows lack a size; the others show once, few, many or a class for expanded clones.

d_gene: .; abundance: .; v_gene: TRBV7-9; j_gene: TRBJ1-4; CDR3aa: CASSVDSATNEKLFF; CDR3nt: TGTGCCAGCAGCGTGGACAGTGCAACTAATGAAAAACTGTTTTTT
d_gene: .; abundance: few; v_gene: TRBV14; j_gene: TRBJ2-7; CDR3aa: CASSQGLGIYEQYF; CDR3nt: TGTGCCAGCAGCCAAGGTCTGGGTATCTACGAGCAGTACTTC
d_gene: .; abundance: many; v_gene: TRBV12-3/TRBV12-4; j_gene: TRBJ2-5; CDR3aa: CASSLTGTQYF; CDR3nt: TGTGCCAGCAGTTTAACCGGGACCCAGTACTTC
d_gene: TRBD2; abundance: many; v_gene: TRBV11-2; j_gene: TRBJ2-1; CDR3aa: CASNLRGSPSGVLNEQFF; CDR3nt: TGTGCCAGCAACTTACGGGGCTCTCCTAGCGGGGTTCTCAATGAGCAGTTCTTC
d_gene: TRBD1; abundance: many; v_gene: TRBV6-1; j_gene: TRBJ1-6; CDR3aa: CASSVRVTGSSYNSPLHF; CDR3nt: TGTGCCAGCAGCGTAAGAGTGACAGGGAGCTCCTATAATTCACCCCTCCACTTT
d_gene: .; abundance: many; v_gene: TRBV6-1; j_gene: TRBJ1-1; CDR3aa: CASSDRAANTEAFF; CDR3nt: TGTGCCAGCAGTGACCGCGCAGCTAACACTGAAGCTTTCTTT
d_gene: TRBD1; abundance: many; v_gene: TRBV2; j_gene: TRBJ1-6; CDR3aa: CASGTGENSPLHF; CDR3nt: TGTGCCAGCGGGACAGGGGAGAATTCACCCCTCCACTTT
d_gene: TRBD1; abundance: .; v_gene: TRBV3-1; j_gene: TRBJ1-3; CDR3aa: CASSPQGASWVSGNTIYF; CDR3nt: TGTGCCAGCAGCCCACAGGGGGCTAGTTGGGTATCCGGAAACACCATATATTTT
d_gene: .; abundance: .; v_gene: TRBV18; j_gene: TRBJ2-2; CDR3aa: CASSPPGTALGTGELFF; CDR3nt: TGTGCCAGCTCACCACCGGGAACAGCCCTCGGCACCGGGGAGCTGTTTTTT
d_gene: .; abundance: .; v_gene: TRBV5-1; j_gene: TRBJ2-4; CDR3aa: CASSYDGDEIQYF; CDR3nt: TGCGCCAGCAGCTACGACGGGGACGAGATTCAGTACTTC
d_gene: .; abundance: many; v_gene: TRBV6-1; j_gene: TRBJ2-5; CDR3aa: CASSDQKRETQYF; CDR3nt: TGTGCCAGCAGTGATCAGAAGCGAGAGACCCAGTACTTC
d_gene: TRBD1; abundance: .; v_gene: TRBV9; j_gene: TRBJ1-6; CDR3aa: CASSVGGEPGGNSPLHF; CDR3nt: TGTGCCAGCAGCGTAGGGGGTGAGCCAGGGGGAAATTCACCCCTCCACTTT
d_gene: .; abundance: .; v_gene: TRBV20-1; j_gene: TRBJ2-3; CDR3aa: CSAQGIAYTDTQYF; CDR3nt: TGCAGTGCTCAGGGAATAGCATACACAGATACGCAGTATTTT
d_gene: TRBD2; abundance: many; v_gene: TRBV7-9; j_gene: TRBJ2-5; CDR3aa: CASSLDSGGRGQETQYF; CDR3nt: TGTGCCAGCAGCTTAGACTCGGGGGGAAGAGGTCAAGAGACCCAGTACTTC
d_gene: TRBD2; abundance: .; v_gene: TRBV11-2; j_gene: TRBJ2-1; CDR3aa: CASSLLVGAGAIEQFF; CDR3nt: TGTGCCAGCAGCTTACTAGTTGGCGCGGGAGCTATTGAGCAGTTCTTC
d_gene: TRBD2; abundance: .; v_gene: TRBV6-2/TRBV6-3; j_gene: TRBJ2-3; CDR3aa: CASSGLRLAGSRDTQYF; CDR3nt: TGTGCCAGCAGCGGCCTCCGACTAGCGGGTTCTAGGGATACGCAGTATTTT
d_gene: .; abundance: many; v_gene: TRBV3-1; j_gene: TRBJ1-2; CDR3aa: CASSQDGYGYTF; CDR3nt: TGTGCCAGCAGCCAAGATGGATATGGCTACACCTTC
d_gene: .; abundance: few; v_gene: TRBV9; j_gene: TRBJ1-5; CDR3aa: CASSGGGTTEPQHF; CDR3nt: TGTGCCAGCAGCGGGGGGGGGACGACGGAGCCCCAGCATTTT
d_gene: .; abundance: .; v_gene: TRBV9; j_gene: TRBJ2-1; CDR3aa: CASSVGSPNEQFF; CDR3nt: TGTGCCAGCAGCGTAGGATCCCCAAATGAGCAGTTCTTC
d_gene: .; abundance: few; v_gene: TRBV12-3/TRBV12-4; j_gene: TRBJ2-2; CDR3aa: CASKLRGGELFF; CDR3nt: TGTGCCAGCAAACTCCGGGGGGGGGAGCTGTTTTTT
d_gene: TRBD1; abundance: .; v_gene: TRBV5-5; j_gene: TRBJ1-5; CDR3aa: CASSLDSRGRDSNQPQHF; CDR3nt: TGTGCCAGCAGCTTGGATTCCAGGGGGCGGGATAGCAATCAGCCCCAGCATTTT
d_gene: .; abundance: few; v_gene: TRBV18; j_gene: TRBJ2-5; CDR3aa: CASSRGTPPGTQYF; CDR3nt: TGTGCCAGCTCTCGAGGGACGCCCCCCGGGACCCAGTACTTC
d_gene: .; abundance: .; v_gene: TRBV5-1; j_gene: TRBJ2-5; CDR3aa: CASSPAQQGGETQYF; CDR3nt: TGCGCCAGCAGTCCGGCCCAGCAGGGGGGTGAGACCCAGTACTTC
d_gene: .; abundance: few; v_gene: TRBV12-5; j_gene: TRBJ2-3; CDR3aa: CASGLGPGDPTDTQYF; CDR3nt: TGTGCTAGTGGTTTGGGGCCAGGAGACCCCACAGATACGCAGTATTTT
d_gene: .; abundance: few; v_gene: TRBV5-1; j_gene: TRBJ2-2; CDR3aa: CASSLAAGNTGELFF; CDR3nt: TGCGCCAGCAGCTTGGCTGCGGGGAACACCGGGGAGCTGTTTTTT
d_gene: .; abundance: many; v_gene: TRBV3-1; j_gene: TRBJ2-3; CDR3aa: CASSQDLGSTDTQYF; CDR3nt: TGTGCCAGCAGCCAAGATTTGGGTAGCACAGATACGCAGTATTTT
d_gene: TRBD2; abundance: .; v_gene: TRBV7-9; j_gene: TRBJ2-3; CDR3aa: CASTPTSGGEDTQYF; CDR3nt: TGTGCCAGCACCCCGACTAGCGGGGGCGAAGATACGCAGTATTTT
d_gene: TRBD2; abundance: many; v_gene: TRBV6-1; j_gene: TRBJ2-5; CDR3aa: CASSAPGLAGGTEETQYF; CDR3nt: TGTGCCAGCAGTGCTCCGGGACTAGCGGGGGGAACAGAAGAGACCCAGTACTTC
d_gene: .; abundance: .; v_gene: TRBV20-1; j_gene: TRBJ2-3; CDR3aa: CSAKPGGRTDTQYF; CDR3nt: TGCAGTGCAAAGCCCGGGGGCCGGACAGATACGCAGTATTTT